The 4 T cell receptor beta chains presented below share a single source sample, sequenced in a study of blood T cells in healthy people across ages. A second PCR of about 7 to 12 cycles used a sample-barcoded 5' primer and a J-beta primer mix. TCRdb analysed the 5' RACE reads with MiXCR anew, one entry per CDR3 protein. The data contain some 640,000 distinct CDR3 sequences, around 45% of them seen just once; the ten biggest clones take up 25% to 35%. Input material: blood. The receptors were gathered from a woman in her sixties or seventies in good health.

The table lists this clonotype with a count of one. The chain links TRBV19 to TRBJ2-4; the match to TRBD1 covers 8 bases. After removal of 4 bases from V and 9 bases from J, the junction contained 17 bases not matched to a gene. CDR1 is LNHDA, CDR2 SQIVND, per germline (reference sequence). The CDR3 sequence is 17 residues long. CDR3 sequence: CASSTPTGAKSSGIQYF. The CDR3, as DNA: TGTGCCAGTAGTACCCCGACAGGGGCGAAGAGTAGCGGCATTCAGTACTTC.

The rearrangement links TRBV28 to TRBJ2-6, with 10 bases matching TRBD1. The CDR3 contains 17 residues. Trimming took 2 bases from V and 0 from J; bases not matched to a gene: 1. CDR1 is MDHEN, CDR2 SYDVKM, per germline. CDR3 nucleotides: TGTGCCAGCAGTTTAGGGACAGGGGTCTCTGGGGCCAACGTCCTGACTTTC. Its protein is CASSLGTGVSGANVLTF.

The chain has TRBV6-1 and TRBJ2-7; no reliable D call. Germline lookup yields CDR1 MNHNS and CDR2 SASEGT. Trimming took 6 bases from V and 5 from J, leaving 20 bases between them. CDR3 size: 15 residues. CDR3 bases: TGTGCCAGCAGGGATCCCCGGCGCCTGGCCCACGAGCAGTACTTC. Residues: CASRDPRRLAHEQYF.

In this sample, this clonotype turned up a few times. The chain joins TRBV28 to TRBJ1-1; the D is unclear. CDR1 is MDHEN, CDR2 SYDVKM, per germline. V lost 2 bases and J 5 bases, leaving 9 bases between the germline ends. The CDR3 has 13 residues. CDR3 region: CASSLGRATEAFF. CDR3 bases: TGTGCCAGCAGTTTAGGGCGGGCGACTGAAGCTTTCTTT.